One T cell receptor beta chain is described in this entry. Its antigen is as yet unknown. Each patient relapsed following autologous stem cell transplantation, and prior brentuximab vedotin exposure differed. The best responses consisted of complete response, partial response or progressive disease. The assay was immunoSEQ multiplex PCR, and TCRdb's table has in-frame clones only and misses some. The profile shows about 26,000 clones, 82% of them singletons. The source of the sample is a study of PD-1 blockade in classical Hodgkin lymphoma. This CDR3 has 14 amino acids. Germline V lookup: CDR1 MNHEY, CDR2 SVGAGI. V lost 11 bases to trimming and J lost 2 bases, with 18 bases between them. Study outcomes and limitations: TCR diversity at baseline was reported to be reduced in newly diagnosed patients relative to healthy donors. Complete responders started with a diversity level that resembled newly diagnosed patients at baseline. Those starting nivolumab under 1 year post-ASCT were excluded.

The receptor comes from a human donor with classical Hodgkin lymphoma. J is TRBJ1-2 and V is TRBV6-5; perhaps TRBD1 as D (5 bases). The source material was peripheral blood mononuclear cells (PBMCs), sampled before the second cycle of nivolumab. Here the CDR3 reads CAVPPSDTNYGYTF. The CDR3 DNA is TGTGCCGTCCCACCGTCGGACACGAACTATGGCTACACCTTC.